Following are 18 T cell receptor beta chains from one sample sequenced in a study of T cells expressing NK-cell markers. TCRdb re-called the 5' RACE reads and gives one entry per CDR3 protein, without DNA. The listing records 150,000 or so distinct CDR3 sequences. Source material: blood T cells: a sorted CD56 or NKG2C T cell subset, CD4+ or CD8+ T cells, or bulk PBMC T cells (not recorded which). These receptors all stem from a woman in her fifties or sixties in good health.

The V gene is TRBV10-2, the J gene TRBJ1-5; lacking DNA, the TRBD1 call made by TCRdb goes unchecked. From germline, CDR1 is WSHSY and CDR2 SAAADI. The CDR3 length is 13 residues. The CDR3 sequence: CATGVGSNQPQHF.

The chain couples TRBV10-2 to TRBJ1-1; the TRBD1 assignment by TCRdb is unverifiable without DNA. The CDR3 totals 14 residues. The germline CDR1 and CDR2 sequences are WSHSY and SAAADI. CDR3 loop: CASRRQGEGTEAFF.

The chain links TRBV4-1 to TRBJ2-2. Germline-derived CDR1 and CDR2 are MGHRA and YSYEKL. The CDR3 totals 16 residues. Here the CDR3 reads CASSQFRQPNTGELFF.

This rearrangement joins TRBV7-9 to TRBJ2-1; the D call from TCRdb, TRBD2, cannot be confirmed without DNA. Germline CDR1 reads SEHNR; CDR2 reads FQNEAQ (reference sequence). The CDR3 runs to 16 residues. The CDR3 spells CASSSELAMGHNEQFF.

The genes are TRBV5-1 and TRBJ2-7; without DNA, the TCRdb call of TRBD2 cannot be checked. This CDR3 is 13 amino acids long. Germline CDR1 SGHRS, CDR2 YFSETQ. The CDR3 sequence: CASSPWGEAEQYF.

This chain connects TRBV24-1 to TRBJ1-5. Germline V gene sequence: CDR1 KGHDR, CDR2 SFDVKD. The CDR3 sequence is 12 residues long. CDR3: CATSDAGQPQHF.

The chain is built from TRBV5-6 and TRBJ2-7. The CDR3 is 13 amino acids. The V gene's germline CDR1 is SGHDT and CDR2 YYEEEE. The CDR3 here is CASSLVSLAEQYF.

The chain is built from TRBV12-3 or TRBV12-4 and TRBJ2-5; the D call from TCRdb, TRBD1, cannot be confirmed without DNA. The CDR3 consists of 16 residues. CDR3 protein: CASSLFIDRGQETQYF.

CDR3 sequence reads: CASTSEGHRGYTF. V is TRBV11-2 and J is TRBJ1-2. Per the germline V gene, CDR1 is SGHAT and CDR2 is FQNNGV. The CDR3 totals 13 residues.

V and J are TRBV2 and TRBJ1-5. Germline assignment: CDR1 SNHLY and CDR2 FYNNEI. CDR3 length equals 14 residues. The CDR3 reads CASSPSGLSQPQHF.

The chain has TRBV30 and TRBJ2-2. Germline values: CDR1 GTSNPN, CDR2 SVGIG (reference sequence). This CDR3 is built from 13 residues. The CDR3 loop reads CAWRGRNTGELFF.

This chain uses TRBV11-2 with TRBJ1-5; no DNA is available, so the TRBD1 call from TCRdb remains unchecked. The length of the CDR3 is 17 residues. CDR1 SGHAT and CDR2 FQNNGV come from the germline V gene. CDR3 in amino acids: CASSLDRGTFGNQPQHF.

V usage is TRBV18 and J usage is TRBJ2-7. From germline, CDR1 is KGHSH and CDR2 LQKENI. CDR3 length: 15 residues. CDR3 in amino acids: CASSPWGGSTYEQYF. Variable domain in full (rest from reference TRBV18 and TRBJ2-7): NAGVMQNPRHLVRRRGQEARLRCSPMKGHSHVYWYRQLPEEGLKFMVYLQKENIIDESGMPKERFSAEFPKEGPSILRIQQVVRGDSAAYFCASSPWGGSTYEQYFGPGTRLTVT.

The chain has TRBV7-6 and TRBJ2-1; with no DNA, the TCRdb D assignment of TRBD2 cannot be verified. CDR3 size: 14 residues. From germline, CDR1 is SGHVS and CDR2 FNYEAQ. CDR3 residues: CASSLEVAGNEQFF.

The chain links TRBV24-1 to TRBJ2-5; the TCRdb D gene call, TRBD1, has no DNA to confirm it. From germline, CDR1 is KGHDR and CDR2 SFDVKD. The CDR3 extends over 15 amino acids. This chain's CDR3 is CATSDFGGYQETQYF.

The V gene is TRBV27, the J gene TRBJ2-7. The germline CDR1 and CDR2 sequences are MNHEY and SMNVEV (reference sequence). The CDR3 totals 13 residues. CDR3 protein: CASSFRGSYEQYF.

This chain joins TRBV27 and TRBJ2-1; TCRdb's D gene call, TRBD2, goes unchecked for lack of DNA. Germline V lookup: CDR1 MNHEY, CDR2 SMNVEV (reference sequence). The CDR3 sequence is 15 residues long. CDR3 protein: CASSFGTSGTDEQFF.

The chain employs TRBV5-1 and TRBJ2-1; with no DNA, the TCRdb D assignment of TRBD2 cannot be verified. This CDR3 comprises 14 residues. The germline CDR1 and CDR2 sequences are SGHRS and YFSETQ. The CDR3 reads CASSLVVAGDEQFF.